Here is one T cell receptor beta chain with its context. Its cognate antigen is unknown. These data originate in a study of radiation and T cells in renal cell carcinoma. Profiling relied on immunoSEQ multiplex PCR, and the TCRdb table lists in-frame clones only, not all of them. Of approximately 140,000 clones listed, 88% were seen once; the top ten hold 4.1%. Whole-study results and caveats: Pretreatment tumor biopsies were lacking, so baseline clonotypes are unknown. In blood, top tumor clones expanded by 2 weeks, shrinking by 4.

As to time point: baseline pretreatment blood. Treatment specified: 15 Gy SBRT to primary tumor, nephrectomy 4 weeks later. Blood was sampled at baseline, 2 weeks and 4 weeks after SBRT. The clonotype originates from a woman aged 70-85 years with renal cell carcinoma. The sequencing used blood, collected from a patient whose treatment included radiotherapy and nephrectomy.

In DNA form, the CDR3 reads TGTGCCAGCAGCCAGTCCGGGACAGGGCCGGCCTATGGCTACACCTTC. Protein product: CASSQSGTGPAYGYTF. The gene calls are TRBV4-2 and TRBJ1-2; 9 bases agree with TRBD1. Germline-derived CDR1 and CDR2 are LGHNA and YNFKEQ. CDR3 size: 16 residues. Trimming removed 3 bases from V and 4 bases from J; junction bases left unmatched: 9.